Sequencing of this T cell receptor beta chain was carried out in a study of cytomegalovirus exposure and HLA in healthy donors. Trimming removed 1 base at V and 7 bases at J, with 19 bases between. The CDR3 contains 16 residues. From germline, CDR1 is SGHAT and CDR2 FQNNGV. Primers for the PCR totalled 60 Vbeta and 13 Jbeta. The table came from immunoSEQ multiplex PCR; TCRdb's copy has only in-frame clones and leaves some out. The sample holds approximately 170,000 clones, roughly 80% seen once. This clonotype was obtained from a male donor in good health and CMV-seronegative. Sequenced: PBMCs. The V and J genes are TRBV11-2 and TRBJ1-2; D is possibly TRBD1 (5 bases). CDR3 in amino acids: CASSLGSETVPLGYTF. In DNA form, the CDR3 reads TGTGCCAGCAGCTTAGGTTCTGAGACAGTCCCCCTTGGCTACACCTTC.